This is a list of T cell receptor beta chains from one sample in a study of blood T cell repertoires in COVID-19. Sequencing used immunoSEQ multiplex PCR; TCRdb keeps in-frame clones, though not all of them. The sample includes fewer than 85,000 clones, 80% to 90% seen only once; the top ten take about 4.5%. The sample was peripheral blood. The origin of the receptors is a man aged 45-60 years with active COVID-19. Each CDR3 is given with its conserved first and last residue. D genes are given only for firm matches. Clone sizes are given selectively: once, few, many, or a class where the clone is expanded.

>.|TRBV12-5|TRBJ2-7|16|.
CASGIRGGSGAYEQYF
TGTGCTAGTGGCATCCGGGGTGGGAGTGGGGCCTACGAGCAGTACTTC
>.|TRBV5-5|TRBJ2-2|14|.
CASSRQPNTGELFF
TGTGCCAGCAGCCGACAACCCAATACCGGGGAGCTGTTTTTT
>.|TRBV7-9|TRBJ1-4|15|TRBD1
CASSLSPGGSEKLFF
TGTGCCAGCAGCTTAAGTCCAGGGGGAAGTGAAAAACTGTTTTTT
>.|TRBV7-6|TRBJ1-2|13|TRBD1
CASSSGTGPGYTF
TGTGCCAGCAGTTCCGGGACAGGGCCCGGCTACACCTTC
>.|TRBV12-3/TRBV12-4|TRBJ1-2|12|.
CASSGPGFGYTF
TGTGCCAGCAGTGGTCCGGGGTTTGGCTACACCTTC
>.|TRBV19|TRBJ1-2|14|.
CASNIEDRTYGYTF
TGTGCCAGTAACATTGAGGATCGAACTTATGGCTACACCTTC
>.|TRBV29-1|TRBJ2-2|14|.
CSYSDSLNTGELFF
TGCAGCTACTCAGACAGTTTGAACACCGGGGAGCTGTTTTTT
>.|TRBV6-5|TRBJ1-1|13|.
CASSTGMNTEAFF
TGTGCCAGCAGTACAGGGATGAACACTGAAGCTTTCTTT
>few|TRBV2|TRBJ1-1|14|TRBD1
CASRRTGMNTEAFF
TGTGCCAGCAGAAGGACAGGGATGAACACTGAAGCTTTCTTT
>.|TRBV4-1|TRBJ1-1|15|.
CASSQGVVGNTEAFF
TGCGCCAGCAGCCAAGGCGTGGTTGGGAACACTGAAGCTTTCTTT
>.|TRBV18|TRBJ2-6|17|TRBD1
CASSPPGQGRRANVLTF
TGTGCCAGCTCACCACCGGGACAGGGGCGAAGGGCCAACGTCCTGACTTTC
>.|TRBV7-8|TRBJ2-7|12|.
CASSLGANEQYF
TGTGCCAGCAGCTTAGGGGCTAACGAGCAGTACTTC
>once|TRBV7-3|TRBJ2-5|14|.
CASSGSGNQETQYF
TGTGCCAGCAGCGGTAGCGGAAACCAAGAGACCCAGTACTTC
>.|TRBV5-4|TRBJ2-5|17|.
CASSPFGRGRAGETQYF
TGTGCCAGCAGCCCCTTTGGGAGGGGGAGGGCCGGTGAGACCCAGTACTTC
>.|TRBV4-1|TRBJ2-3|16|TRBD2
CASSQGLAGFTDTQYF
TGCGCCAGCAGCCAAGGACTAGCGGGATTTACAGATACGCAGTATTTT
>.|TRBV7-9|TRBJ2-1|17|TRBD1
CASSPRRGTGGYNEQFF
TGTGCCAGCAGCCCCAGACGTGGGACAGGGGGCTACAATGAGCAGTTCTTC
>few|TRBV18|TRBJ2-2|16|TRBD1
CASSPGTGLNTGELFF
TGTGCCAGCTCACCCGGGACAGGACTTAACACCGGGGAGCTGTTTTTT
>.|TRBV18|TRBJ2-1|15|TRBD2
CASSPGGTSGSGQFF
TGTGCCAGCTCACCAGGCGGGACTAGCGGGAGCGGGCAGTTCTTC
>.|TRBV25-1|TRBJ2-1|16|TRBD2
CASRKPGLASYNEQFF
TGTGCCAGCAGGAAACCGGGACTAGCGAGCTACAATGAGCAGTTCTTC
>.|TRBV15|TRBJ2-2|15|TRBD1
CATSWGQTNTGELFF
TGTGCCACCAGCTGGGGACAGACGAACACCGGGGAGCTGTTTTTT
>.|TRBV19|TRBJ1-1|17|TRBD1
CASSIPRDRGIGTEAFF
TGTGCCAGTAGTATCCCGCGGGACAGGGGGATCGGCACTGAAGCTTTCTTT
>.|TRBV10-3|TRBJ1-2|14|.
CAISEGAQRGGYTF
TGTGCCATCAGTGAGGGGGCCCAGAGAGGTGGCTACACCTTC
>once|TRBV5-5|TRBJ1-3|15|.
CASSPLGGSGNTIYF
TGTGCCAGCAGCCCCTTAGGAGGCTCTGGAAACACCATATATTTT
>.|TRBV28|TRBJ1-1|15|.
CASSSQRALNTEAFF
TGTGCCAGCAGTTCTCAACGAGCCCTGAACACTGAAGCTTTCTTT
>once|TRBV7-2|TRBJ2-5|14|TRBD2
CATTRGGPQETQYF
TGTGCTACCACGCGGGGGGGCCCCCAAGAGACCCAGTACTTC
>.|TRBV7-5|TRBJ1-6|13|.
CVRSSPEGSPLHF
TGTGTCAGAAGCTCCCCCGAGGGTTCACCCCTCCACTTT
>.|TRBV7-3|TRBJ2-7|15|.
CASSSSAAGVYEQYF
TGTGCCAGCAGCTCCTCCGCGGCAGGGGTCTACGAGCAGTACTTC
>.|TRBV19|TRBJ2-7|17|.
CASSQTLRPGSPYEQYF
TGTGCCAGTAGCCAAACTCTCCGGCCGGGTTCTCCCTACGAGCAGTACTTC
>.|TRBV7-9|TRBJ1-4|14|.
CASSPSRVGEKLFF
TGTGCCAGCAGCCCTTCCAGGGTTGGTGAAAAACTGTTTTTT
>.|TRBV19|TRBJ2-3|20|.
CASSIRFPPWGGGSTDTQYF
TGTGCCAGTAGTATTCGATTCCCCCCGTGGGGCGGAGGGTCCACAGATACGCAGTATTTT
>.|TRBV6-5|TRBJ1-1|14|.
CASNIRTVNTEAFF
TGTGCCAGCAACATCCGGACTGTGAACACTGAAGCTTTCTTT
>.|TRBV18|TRBJ1-4|17|TRBD1
CASSPLSSGTGSEKLFF
TGTGCCAGCTCACCACTTTCCTCCGGGACAGGGAGTGAAAAACTGTTTTTT
>.|TRBV6-6|TRBJ2-7|14|TRBD1
CASSVARGLYEQYF
TGTGCCAGCAGTGTGGCCAGGGGGTTATACGAGCAGTACTTC
>.|TRBV5-1|TRBJ1-2|15|TRBD1
CASSPEGDRFFGYTF
TGCGCCAGCAGCCCCGAGGGGGACAGGTTTTTTGGCTACACCTTC
>.|TRBV9|TRBJ2-1|14|.
CASSVGRGPNEQFF
TGTGCCAGCAGCGTAGGGCGGGGACCCAATGAGCAGTTCTTC
>.|TRBV7-9|TRBJ1-1|14|.
CASLAGTPNTEAFF
TGTGCCAGCCTTGCCGGGACACCGAACACTGAAGCTTTCTTT
>.|TRBV2|TRBJ2-3|14|TRBD1
CATIRDRAPDTQYF
TGTGCCACGATCCGGGACAGGGCACCAGATACGCAGTATTTT
>few|TRBV7-9|TRBJ1-4|14|.
CASSLDTTNEKLFF
TGTGCCAGCAGCTTAGATACTACTAATGAAAAACTGTTTTTT
>.|TRBV2|TRBJ1-1|14|TRBD1
CASQDGRGLAEAFF
TGTGCCAGCCAAGATGGCAGGGGGCTCGCTGAAGCTTTCTTT
>once|TRBV9|TRBJ2-7|14|.
CASSPTGTSNEQYF
TGTGCCAGCAGCCCTACCGGGACATCTAACGAGCAGTACTTC
>.|TRBV28|TRBJ2-1|14|.
CASSKPSQRNEQFF
TGTGCCAGCAGTAAGCCTTCGCAACGCAATGAGCAGTTCTTC
>once|TRBV2|TRBJ2-3|16|TRBD2
CASSAGQRDSTDTQYF
TGTGCCAGCAGTGCAGGGCAGCGGGATAGCACAGATACGCAGTATTTT
>.|TRBV7-9|TRBJ2-1|16|TRBD2
CASSSQDSRGGNEQFF
TGTGCCAGCAGCTCCCAGGACAGCCGGGGGGGAAATGAGCAGTTCTTC
>.|TRBV9|TRBJ2-5|14|.
CASSALSSQETQYF
TGTGCCAGCAGCGCCCTTAGCTCCCAAGAGACCCAGTACTTC
>.|TRBV5-1|TRBJ1-4|15|TRBD1
CASSDQGAANEKLFF
TGCGCCAGCAGCGACCAGGGGGCGGCTAATGAAAAACTGTTTTTT
>.|TRBV28|TRBJ1-2|15|TRBD1
CASSSPGQGTYGYTF
TGTGCCAGCAGTTCGCCGGGACAGGGGACCTATGGCTACACCTTC
>.|TRBV7-9|TRBJ2-3|12|TRBD2
CASSLAGAGVDF
TGTGCCAGCAGCTTAGCAGGAGCGGGGGTTGATTTT
>.|TRBV28|TRBJ2-7|13|.
CASSLGVRYEQYF
TGTGCCAGCAGTTTAGGAGTTAGATACGAGCAGTACTTC
>.|TRBV7-9|TRBJ1-2|16|TRBD1
CASSLISGTGGSGYTF
TGTGCCAGCAGCTTAATCTCAGGGACAGGGGGCAGTGGCTACACCTTC
>once|TRBV6-5|TRBJ1-4|13|.
CASSPEQGEKLFF
TGTGCCAGCAGTCCGGAGCAAGGAGAAAAACTGTTTTTT
>.|TRBV4-1|TRBJ2-7|16|TRBD2
CASSQDIASGAYEQYF
TGCGCCAGCAGCCAAGATATAGCTAGCGGGGCCTACGAGCAGTACTTC
>.|TRBV24-1|TRBJ2-1|16|TRBD2
CATSGRASGGPREQFF
TGTGCCACCAGTGGGAGGGCTAGCGGGGGGCCAAGAGAGCAGTTCTTC
>.|TRBV7-2|TRBJ1-2|15|.
CASSPNPDRIYGYTF
TGTGCCAGCAGCCCCAACCCCGACAGGATCTATGGCTACACCTTC
>.|TRBV18|TRBJ1-2|14|.
CASSPAGENYGYTF
TGTGCCAGCTCACCGGCAGGGGAAAACTATGGCTACACCTTC